This T cell receptor beta chain was identified during a study of patients and donors after allogeneic stem cell transplantation. V was pared by 5 bases and J by 4 bases, with 11 bases between. CDR3 length: 13 residues. TCRdb called the RT-PCR reads again in MiXCR, with one record for every CDR3 protein. The sample lists about 40,000 distinct CDR3 sequences; more than 30% were seen once. The table lists this clonotype with many counts. The clonotype was recovered from a human donor who was either an allogeneic HSCT recipient or a stem cell or donor lymphocyte infusion donor (not recorded which). It is not recorded whose cells these are; they may come from a transplant donor. This chain uses TRBV12-3 or TRBV12-4 with TRBJ1-2; possibly TRBD1 for D (6 bases). The sequenced sample consisted of blood, either unsorted or a sorted T cell fraction (not recorded which). Here the CDR3 DNA reads TGTGCCAGCAGTCGGACAGCGATCTATGGCTACACCTTC. This codes for CASSRTAIYGYTF.